The T cell receptor (beta chain) under discussion was sequenced for a study of T cell responses to AZD1222 COVID-19 vaccine. Germline CDR1 and CDR2: SGHDT and YYEEEE. The CDR3 sequence is 15 residues long. J was trimmed by 5 bases and V by 5 bases; bases with no gene match: 10. The table came from immunoSEQ multiplex PCR; TCRdb's copy has only in-frame clones and leaves some out. This sample carries roughly 200,000 clones, 80% to 95% of them seen once, and the ten largest clones take roughly 1%. The sample in question was peripheral blood, obtained 28 days after the second dose of the MenACWY control vaccine. The TCR originated in an adult who received the MenACWY meningococcal vaccine as a control. The rearrangement links TRBV5-6 to TRBJ2-5; TRBD1 aligns across 9 bases. DNA for the CDR3: TGTGCCAGCAGTTTTTACAGGGGGCGCGGGGAGACCCAGTACTTC. Translating gives CASSFYRGRGETQYF.